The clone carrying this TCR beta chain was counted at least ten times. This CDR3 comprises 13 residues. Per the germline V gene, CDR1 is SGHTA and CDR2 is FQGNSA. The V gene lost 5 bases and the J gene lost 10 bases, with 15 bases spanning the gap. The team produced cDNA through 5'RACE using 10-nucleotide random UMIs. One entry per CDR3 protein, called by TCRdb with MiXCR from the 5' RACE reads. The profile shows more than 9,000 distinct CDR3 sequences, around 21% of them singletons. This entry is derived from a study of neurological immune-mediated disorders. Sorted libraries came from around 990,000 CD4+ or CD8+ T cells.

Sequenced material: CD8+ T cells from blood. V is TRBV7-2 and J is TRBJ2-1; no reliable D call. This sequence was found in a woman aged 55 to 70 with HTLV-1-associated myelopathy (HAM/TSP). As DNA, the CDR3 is TGTGCCAGCAGCCGGACCCCCCTGGGAGAGCAGTTCTTC. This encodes CASSRTPLGEQFF.